The clone carrying this T cell receptor beta chain was observed at least ten times. The antigen remains unidentified. Coverage ceases 3 residues before the CDR3 finishes, and the germline J gene fills in the end. The sample originates from a study of T cell clonality in common variable immunodeficiency. Most patients and controls had Caucasian heritage. This CDR3 has 14 amino acids. The germline V gene encodes CDR1 DFQATT and CDR2 SNEGSKA (reference sequence). Germline trimming cut 6 bases from V and 5 bases from J; bases unmatched to any gene: 13. Produced via immunoSEQ multiplex PCR; TCRdb's table is partial and in-frame only. Singletons are absent from the sample, which has 35,000 to 50,000 clones. Study-level results: Patient heterogeneity in the CVID cohort limited correlations between repertoire features and clinical complications. The cause of increased CVID clonality remains unclear without subpopulation sequencing. Compared with healthy controls, CVID subjects showed increased TCRbeta clonality, mostly in about a third.

This clonotype originated in a person aged 18-69 years in good health. The chain couples TRBV20-1 to TRBJ2-7; 7 nucleotides match TRBD2. Sequencing used peripheral blood mononuclear cells. The DNA read from the CDR3 is TGCAGTGCCCTAAGCAGGGAGGGAGGAAACGAG. This encodes CSALSREGGNE. The CDR3 in its entirety is CSALSREGGNEQYF.